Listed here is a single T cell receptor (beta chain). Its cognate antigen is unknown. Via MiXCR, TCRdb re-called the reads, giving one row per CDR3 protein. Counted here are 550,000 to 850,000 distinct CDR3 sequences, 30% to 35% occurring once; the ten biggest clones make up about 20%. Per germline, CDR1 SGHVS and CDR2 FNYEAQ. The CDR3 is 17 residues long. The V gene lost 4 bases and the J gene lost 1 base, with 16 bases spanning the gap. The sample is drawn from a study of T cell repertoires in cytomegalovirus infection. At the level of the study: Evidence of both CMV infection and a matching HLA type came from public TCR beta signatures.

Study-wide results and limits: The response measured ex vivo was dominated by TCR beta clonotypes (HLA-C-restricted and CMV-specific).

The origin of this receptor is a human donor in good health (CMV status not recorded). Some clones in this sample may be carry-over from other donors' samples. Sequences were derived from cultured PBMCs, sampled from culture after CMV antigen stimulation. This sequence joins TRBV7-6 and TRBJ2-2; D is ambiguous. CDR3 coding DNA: TGTGCCAGCAGCTCAGACCGCTTATCCTGGAACACCGGGGAGCTGTTTTTT. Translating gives CASSSDRLSWNTGELFF. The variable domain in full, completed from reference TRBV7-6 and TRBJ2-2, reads GAGVSQSPRYKVTKRGQDVALRCDPISGHVSLYWYRQALGQGPEFLTYFNYEAQQDKSGLPNDRFSAERPEGSISTLTIQRTEQRDSAMYRCASSSDRLSWNTGELFFGEGSRLTVL.